The 18 T cell receptor beta chains reported below all come from one sample, sequenced in a study of OX40 agonist ivuxolimab in advanced cancers. Sequencing used immunoSEQ multiplex PCR; TCRdb keeps in-frame clones, though not all of them. The repertoire holds roughly 41,000 clones, with more than 85% as singletons. The material sequenced was CD4+ or CD8+ T cells sorted from blood, taken in a trial of the OX40 agonist ivuxolimab. These receptors were taken from an adult with an advanced solid tumor such as melanoma, head and neck, liver or kidney cancer.

The chain combines TRBV5-1 with TRBJ2-6; TRBD1 matches at 7 bases. The CDR3 contains 14 residues. Germline CDR1 and CDR2: SGHRS and YFSETQ. J gave up 2 bases and V 8 bases, and 4 bases lay outside the gene matches. The CDR3 region is CASRRGPGANVLTF. DNA for the CDR3: TGCGCCAGTCGAAGGGGGCCTGGGGCCAACGTCCTGACTTTC.

With regard to this clone: The junction shows a germline mismatch at one end, possibly a read error. The gene calls are TRBV29-1 and TRBJ1-1, with D possibly TRBD1 on 5 matching bases. CDR1 SQVTM and CDR2 ANQGSEA come from the germline V gene. CDR3 length: 11 amino acids. The CDR3 is CSGGGNAEAFF. As DNA, the CDR3 is TGCAGCGGGGGGGGGAACGCTGAAGCTTTCTTT. Full variable domain (rest looked up from reference TRBV29-1 and TRBJ1-1): SAVISQKPSRDICQRGTSLTIQCQVDSQVTMMFWYRQQPGQSLTLIATANQGSEATYESGFVIDKFPISRPNLTFSTLTVSNMSPEDSSIYLCSGGGNAEAFFGQGTRLTVV.

The V and J genes are TRBV19 and TRBJ1-1, with D unresolved. Deletions cut 4 bases from V and 0 bases from J, with 9 bases between. The CDR3 is 14 amino acids. The germline CDR1 and CDR2 sequences are LNHDA and SQIVND (reference sequence). Here the CDR3 DNA reads TGTGCCAGTAGTAGGGCATTATTGAACACTGAAGCTTTCTTT. This encodes CASSRALLNTEAFF. Looking up the rest from reference TRBV19 and TRBJ1-1 gives the full variable domain: DGGITQSPKYLFRKEGQNVTLSCEQNLNHDAMYWYRQDPGQGLRLIYYSQIVNDFQKGDIAEGYSVSREKKESFPLTVTSAQKNPTAFYLCASSRALLNTEAFFGQGTRLTVV.

V and J are TRBV5-6 and TRBJ2-1; 7 positions match TRBD2. There are 17 residues in the CDR3. Germline values: CDR1 SGHDT, CDR2 YYEEEE. Trimming took 3 bases from V and 4 from J; bases not matched to a gene: 13. The CDR3 DNA sequence: TGTGCCAGCAGCTCGCGGCTGGGGGGGGTTGTGTACAATGAGCAGTTCTTC. It is translated as CASSSRLGGVVYNEQFF.

This clone has a handful of counts. The chain links TRBV11-2 to TRBJ2-1; tentatively, D is TRBD2 (5 bases). V lost 5 bases and J 4 bases, leaving 12 bases between the germline ends. The CDR3 totals 14 residues. The germline V gene encodes CDR1 SGHAT and CDR2 FQNNGV. The CDR3 DNA follows: TGTGCCAGCAGCCTGATGGACTCTTACAATGAGCAGTTCTTC. Protein product: CASSLMDSYNEQFF.

The J gene is TRBJ2-7, the V gene TRBV6-1; TRBD2 aligns across 11 bases. Germline trimming cut 6 bases from V and 7 bases from J; bases unmatched to any gene: 8. CDR1 and CDR2 from the germline V gene are MNHNS and SASEGT. CDR3 size: 14 residues. The CDR3 is CASRGLAGALEQYF. The CDR3 region has the DNA TGTGCCAGCAGAGGACTAGCGGGTGCTTTGGAGCAGTACTTC.

This clone was recorded a few times. V gene TRBV7-8 combines with J gene TRBJ1-6; D may be TRBD1 (6 bases). There are 11 residues in the CDR3. The V end lost 5 bases, the J end lost 15 bases, and 11 bases lay between the germline ends. CDR1 is SGHVS, CDR2 FQNEAQ, per germline. CDR3 residues: CASSHGGRLHF. CDR3 DNA: TGTGCCAGCAGCCATGGGGGGCGCCTCCACTTT.

This CDR3 reads CASSGQGYGNQPQHF. In nucleotides, the CDR3 is TGTGCCAGCAGTGGACAGGGTTATGGCAATCAGCCCCAGCATTTT. J is TRBJ1-5 and V is TRBV6-6; 8 positions agree with TRBD1. The germline CDR1 and CDR2 sequences are MNHNY and SVGAGI (reference sequence). V lost 5 bases to trimming and J lost 2 bases; unmatched junction nucleotides: 5. The length of the CDR3 is 15 residues.

V gene TRBV4-1 combines with J gene TRBJ1-2, with D hard to call. CDR1 MGHRA and CDR2 YSYEKL come from the germline V gene. The CDR3 runs to 18 residues. V lost 2 bases and J 0 bases, leaving 19 bases between the germline ends. The CDR3 DNA reads as TGCGCCAGCAGCCAACGAAGACCCTCTATGCTGACTAACTATGGCTACACCTTC. Translating gives CASSQRRPSMLTNYGYTF.

V usage is TRBV6-5 and J usage is TRBJ2-7, with 7 bases that match TRBD2. This CDR3 is 15 amino acids long. Germline loops: CDR1 MNHEY, CDR2 SVGAGI. Unmatched junction bases numbered 11, after V lost 4 bases and J lost 5 bases. The CDR3 reads CASSSPWGGRDEQYF. The CDR3 DNA follows: TGTGCCAGCAGTTCCCCTTGGGGAGGGCGGGACGAGCAGTACTTC.

The chain uses TRBV6-5 and TRBJ2-5; 8 nucleotides line up with TRBD2. J lost 5 bases, V lost 2 bases, and 10 bases had no gene match. In germline, CDR1 is MNHEY, CDR2 SVGAGI. The CDR3 has 16 amino acids. The CDR3 sequence is CASSYEAGGHSETQYF. Here the CDR3 DNA reads TGTGCCAGCAGTTACGAGGCGGGGGGCCATTCGGAGACCCAGTACTTC.

This rearrangement joins TRBV19 to TRBJ1-5, with 9 bases aligning to TRBD1. Germline loops: CDR1 LNHDA, CDR2 SQIVND (reference sequence). V lost 7 bases to trimming and J lost 7 bases; unmatched junction nucleotides: 14. The CDR3 spans 16 residues. The CDR3 DNA sequence: TGTGCCAGTACGGGGGCGACAGGGGGTCTTCGGCAGCCCCAGCATTTT. Amino acid sequence: CASTGATGGLRQPQHF.

On this clone itself: The sample has other DNA sequences that encode this CDR3 too. The CDR3 bases are TGTGCCAGCAGCGTAGGGGTGGGGGGACTAGCGGGGTCCTTCACCGGGGAGCTGTTTTTT. Its protein product is CASSVGVGGLAGSFTGELFF. The V call is TRBV9, the J call TRBJ2-2; 13 bases line up with TRBD2. J lost 4 bases, V lost 0 bases, and 12 bases had no gene match. Germline CDR1 and CDR2: SGDLS and YYNGEE. The CDR3 contains 20 residues.

The CDR3 here is CASSLYQGSYNEQFF. CDR3 sequence (DNA): TGTGCCAGCAGTTTGTACCAGGGGTCCTACAATGAGCAGTTCTTC. The chain couples TRBV27 to TRBJ2-1, with D tentatively TRBD1 (6 bases). V was cut by 3 bases and J by 1 base, with 10 bases left in between. From germline, CDR1 is MNHEY and CDR2 SMNVEV (reference sequence). The CDR3 sequence is 15 residues long.

The gene calls are TRBV6-1 and TRBJ1-5; 8 positions agree with TRBD1. V lost 4 bases, J lost 3 bases, and 5 bases stayed unmatched. This CDR3 is built from 15 residues. Germline values: CDR1 MNHNS, CDR2 SASEGT. CDR3 protein: CASSARDRHNQPQHF. DNA for the CDR3: TGTGCCAGCAGTGCCCGGGACAGGCACAATCAGCCCCAGCATTTT.

The CDR3 coding sequence is TGCAGCGTTATCCGGGACGGACAAGAGACCCAGTACTTC. Translating gives CSVIRDGQETQYF. The chain links TRBV29-1 to TRBJ2-5; TRBD1 or TRBD2 may be the D gene (5 bases each). Trimming cost V 5 bases and J 2 bases, with 12 bases left between them. The CDR3 runs 13 residues. Germline V gene data show CDR1 as SQVTM and CDR2 as ANQGSEA. The full variable domain, completed using reference TRBV29-1 and TRBJ2-5, is SAVISQKPSRDICQRGTSLTIQCQVDSQVTMMFWYRQQPGQSLTLIATANQGSEATYESGFVIDKFPISRPNLTFSTLTVSNMSPEDSSIYLCSVIRDGQETQYFGPGTRLLVL.

This chain joins TRBV6-5 and TRBJ2-5; no clear D. The V end lost 2 bases, the J end lost 5 bases, and 0 bases lay between the germline ends. The germline CDR1 and CDR2 sequences are MNHEY and SVGAGI. The CDR3 spans 10 residues. The CDR3 DNA reads as TGTGCCAGCAGTTACGAGACCCAGTACTTC. It translates to CASSYETQYF.

This clone appeared a few times. The gene calls are TRBV4-3 and TRBJ2-1; D is ambiguous. CDR1 LGHNA and CDR2 YSLEER come from the germline V gene. V shed 0 bases and J shed 6 bases, with 9 bases lying between them. The CDR3 loop spans 14 amino acids. Here the CDR3 reads CASSQDWRGNEQFF. CDR3 sequence (DNA): TGCGCCAGCAGCCAAGATTGGCGCGGCAATGAGCAGTTCTTC.